This entry describes one T cell receptor (beta chain). Its specificity is unknown. The sample originates from a study of T-cell memory formation after mild COVID-19. Regarding the study as a whole: Within pre-infection memory, some responding clones were found, suggesting cross-reactive memory joined. The authors left the SARS-CoV-2 specificity of second-wave clones peaking on day 37 unconfirmed.

Germline-derived CDR1 and CDR2 are SGHDN and FVKESK. V lost 4 bases and J lost 4, with 23 bases in between. The CDR3 has 17 residues. TCRdb reprocessed the 5' RACE reads via MiXCR and lists one record per CDR3 protein. The repertoire consists of 550,000 to 700,000 distinct CDR3 sequences, with 17% occurring once and the leading ten covering around 8.1%. Sequences were obtained from PBMCs or a T cell subset sorted from them (not recorded which). The receptor's source is an adult woman who had mild COVID-19 (a few samples of this study predate the infection). Cell type and time point are not known. The genes are TRBV14 and TRBJ2-7, with TRBD2 as a possible D gene (6 bases). The CDR3 loop is CASSPHRAAGRKYEQYF. In DNA form, the CDR3 reads TGTGCCAGCAGCCCCCATCGGGCGGCTGGGAGGAAATACGAGCAGTACTTC.